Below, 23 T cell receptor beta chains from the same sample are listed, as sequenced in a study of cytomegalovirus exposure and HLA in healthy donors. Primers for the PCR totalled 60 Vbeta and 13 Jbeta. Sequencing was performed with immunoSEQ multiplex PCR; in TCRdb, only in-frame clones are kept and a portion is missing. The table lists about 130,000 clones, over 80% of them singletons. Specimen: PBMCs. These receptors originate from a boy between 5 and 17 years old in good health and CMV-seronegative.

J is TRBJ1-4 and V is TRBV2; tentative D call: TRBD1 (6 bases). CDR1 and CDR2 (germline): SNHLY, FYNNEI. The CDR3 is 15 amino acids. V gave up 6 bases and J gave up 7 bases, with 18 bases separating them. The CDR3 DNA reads TGTGCCAGCAGCCCTCGGGGGGCTCTAGGTGAAAAACTGTTTTTT. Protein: CASSPRGALGEKLFF.

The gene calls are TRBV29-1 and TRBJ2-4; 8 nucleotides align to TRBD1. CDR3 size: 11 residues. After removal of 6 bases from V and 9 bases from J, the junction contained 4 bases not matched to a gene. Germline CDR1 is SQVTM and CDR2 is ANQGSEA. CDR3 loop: CSVRTGSIQYF. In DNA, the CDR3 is TGCAGCGTAAGGACAGGGAGCATTCAGTACTTC.

CDR3 amino acids: CAWTPDRDTEAFF. CDR3 DNA: TGTGCCTGGACCCCCGACAGGGACACTGAAGCTTTCTTT. The chain has TRBV30 and TRBJ1-1; TRBD1 matches at 7 bases. Germline CDR1 and CDR2: GTSNPN and SVGIG (reference sequence). Trimming at V came to 4 bases and at J to 3 bases, leaving 5 bases not matched to a gene. This CDR3 spans 13 amino acids.

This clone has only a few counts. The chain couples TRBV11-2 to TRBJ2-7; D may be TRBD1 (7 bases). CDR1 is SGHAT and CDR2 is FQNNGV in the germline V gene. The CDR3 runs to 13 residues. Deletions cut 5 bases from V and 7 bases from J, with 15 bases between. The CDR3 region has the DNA TGTGCCAGCAGCCCCCCGACAGGGAGGGAGCAGTACTTC. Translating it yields CASSPPTGREQYF. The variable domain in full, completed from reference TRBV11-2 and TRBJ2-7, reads EAGVAQSPRYKIIEKRQSVAFWCNPISGHATLYWYQQILGQGPKLLIQFQNNGVVDDSQLPKDRFSAERLKGVDSTLKIQPAKLEDSAVYLCASSPPTGREQYFGPGTRLTVT.

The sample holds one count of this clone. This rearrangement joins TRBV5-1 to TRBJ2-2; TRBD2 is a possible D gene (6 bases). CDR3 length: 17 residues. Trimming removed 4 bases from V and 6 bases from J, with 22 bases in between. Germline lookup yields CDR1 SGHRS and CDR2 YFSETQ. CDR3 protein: CASSVPMTGVGAGELFF. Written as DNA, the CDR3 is TGCGCCAGCAGCGTACCGATGACGGGAGTTGGGGCCGGGGAGCTGTTTTTT.

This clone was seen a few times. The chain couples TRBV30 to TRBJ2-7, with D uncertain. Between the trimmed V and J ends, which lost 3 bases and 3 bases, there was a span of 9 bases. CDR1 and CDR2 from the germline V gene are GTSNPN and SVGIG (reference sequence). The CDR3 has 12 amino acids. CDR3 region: CAWSDTRYEQYF. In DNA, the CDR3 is TGTGCCTGGAGCGACACACGCTACGAGCAGTACTTC.

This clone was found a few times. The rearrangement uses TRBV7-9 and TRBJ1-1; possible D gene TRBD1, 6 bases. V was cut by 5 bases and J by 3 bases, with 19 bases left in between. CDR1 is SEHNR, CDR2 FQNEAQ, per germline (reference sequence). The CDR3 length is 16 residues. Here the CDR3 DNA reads TGTGCCAGCAGCGATATACAGGGAAAATCGTACACTGAAGCTTTCTTT. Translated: CASSDIQGKSYTEAFF.

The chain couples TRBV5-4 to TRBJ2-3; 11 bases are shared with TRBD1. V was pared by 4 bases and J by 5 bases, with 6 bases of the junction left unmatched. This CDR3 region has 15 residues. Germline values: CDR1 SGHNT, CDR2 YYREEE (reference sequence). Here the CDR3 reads CASSTSGTGGDTQYF. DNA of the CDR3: TGTGCCAGCAGCACCTCCGGGACAGGGGGAGATACGCAGTATTTT.

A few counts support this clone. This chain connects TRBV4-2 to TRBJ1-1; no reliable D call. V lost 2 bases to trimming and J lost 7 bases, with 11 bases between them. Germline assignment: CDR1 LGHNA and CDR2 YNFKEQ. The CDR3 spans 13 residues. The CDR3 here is CASSQPGLGEAFF. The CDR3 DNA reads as TGTGCCAGCAGCCAACCCGGGTTGGGTGAAGCTTTCTTT.

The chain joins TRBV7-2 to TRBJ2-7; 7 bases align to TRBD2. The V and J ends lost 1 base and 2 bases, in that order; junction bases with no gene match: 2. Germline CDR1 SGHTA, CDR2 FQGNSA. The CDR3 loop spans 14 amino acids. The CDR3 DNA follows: TGTGCCAGCAGCTTAGAGGGAGGGGCCTACGAGCAGTACTTC. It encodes CASSLEGGAYEQYF. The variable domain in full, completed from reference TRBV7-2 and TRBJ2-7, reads GAGVSQSPSNKVTEKGKDVELRCDPISGHTALYWYRQSLGQGLEFLIYFQGNSAPDKSGLPSDRFSAERTGGSVSTLTIQRTQQEDSAVYLCASSLEGGAYEQYFGPGTRLTVT.

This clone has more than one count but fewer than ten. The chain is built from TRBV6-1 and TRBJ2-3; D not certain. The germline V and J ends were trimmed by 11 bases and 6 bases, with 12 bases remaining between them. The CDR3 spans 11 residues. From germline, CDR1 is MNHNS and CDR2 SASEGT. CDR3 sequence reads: CAASFTDTQYF. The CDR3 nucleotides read TGTGCCGCTTCTTTCACTGATACGCAGTATTTT.

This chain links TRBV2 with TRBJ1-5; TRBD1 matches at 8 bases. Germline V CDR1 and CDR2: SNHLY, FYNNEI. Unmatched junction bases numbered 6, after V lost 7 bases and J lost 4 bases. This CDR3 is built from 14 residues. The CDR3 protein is CASTLDRGNQPQHF. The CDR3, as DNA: TGTGCCAGCACCCTCGACAGGGGAAATCAGCCCCAGCATTTT.

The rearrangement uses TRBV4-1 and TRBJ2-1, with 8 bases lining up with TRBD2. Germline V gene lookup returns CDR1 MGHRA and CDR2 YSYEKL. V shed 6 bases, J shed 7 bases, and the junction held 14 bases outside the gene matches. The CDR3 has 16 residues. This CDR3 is CASRDYENGRENEQFF. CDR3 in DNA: TGCGCCAGCAGGGACTACGAGAACGGGAGGGAAAATGAGCAGTTCTTC.

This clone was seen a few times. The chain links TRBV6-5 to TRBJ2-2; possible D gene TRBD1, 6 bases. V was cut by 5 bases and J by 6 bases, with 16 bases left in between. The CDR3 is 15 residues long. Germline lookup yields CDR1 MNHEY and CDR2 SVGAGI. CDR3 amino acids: CASSKIQGHPGELFF. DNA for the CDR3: TGTGCCAGCAGTAAAATACAGGGCCACCCCGGGGAGCTGTTTTTT.

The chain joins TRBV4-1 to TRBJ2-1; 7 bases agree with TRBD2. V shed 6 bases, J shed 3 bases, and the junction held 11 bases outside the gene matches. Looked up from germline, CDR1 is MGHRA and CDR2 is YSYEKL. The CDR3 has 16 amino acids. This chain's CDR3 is CASRYTGTTHYNEQFF. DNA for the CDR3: TGCGCCAGCAGGTACACCGGGACTACTCACTACAATGAGCAGTTCTTC.

The CDR3 bases are TGCAGCGTTGAAGGTGGGGGTATGAGGGACAGGGGTCAAGAGACCCAGTACTTC. Translation gives CSVEGGGMRDRGQETQYF. The chain links TRBV29-1 to TRBJ2-5; TRBD1 matches at 10 bases. The V gene's germline CDR1 is SQVTM and CDR2 ANQGSEA. V shed 1 base and J 2 bases; nucleotides not matched to a gene: 13. CDR3 size: 18 residues.

The CDR3 loop is CASSLGPTLRDKGNTIYF. As DNA, the CDR3 is TGTGCCAGCAGCTTAGGACCCACACTCCGGGACAAAGGAAACACCATATATTTT. This rearrangement joins TRBV7-2 to TRBJ1-3; weak D call: TRBD1 (6 bases). CDR3 length: 18 amino acids. The germline V gene encodes CDR1 SGHTA and CDR2 FQGNSA. V shed 1 base and J shed 4 bases, with 20 bases lying between them.

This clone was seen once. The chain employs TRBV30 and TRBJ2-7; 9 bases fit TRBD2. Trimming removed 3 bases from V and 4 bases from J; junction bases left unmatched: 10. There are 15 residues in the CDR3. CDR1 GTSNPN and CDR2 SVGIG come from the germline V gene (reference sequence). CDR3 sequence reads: CAWRAGQREVYEQYF. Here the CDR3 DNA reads TGTGCCTGGAGGGCGGGCCAGCGGGAGGTATACGAGCAGTACTTC.

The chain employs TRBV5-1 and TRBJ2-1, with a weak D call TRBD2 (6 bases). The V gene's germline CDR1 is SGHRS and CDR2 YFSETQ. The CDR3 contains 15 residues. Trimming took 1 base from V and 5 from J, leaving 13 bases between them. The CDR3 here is CASSLLGPGDNEQFF. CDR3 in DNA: TGCGCCAGCAGCTTGTTAGGACCGGGAGACAATGAGCAGTTCTTC.

CDR3 sequence reads: CASSPFSGTQYF. CDR3 nucleotides: TGTGCCAGCTCTCCCTTCTCGGGGACCCAGTACTTC. The J gene is TRBJ2-5, the V gene TRBV2; D not certain. CDR1 SNHLY and CDR2 FYNNEI come from the germline V gene. Trimming removed 8 bases from V and 7 bases from J, with 14 bases in between. This CDR3 comprises 12 residues.

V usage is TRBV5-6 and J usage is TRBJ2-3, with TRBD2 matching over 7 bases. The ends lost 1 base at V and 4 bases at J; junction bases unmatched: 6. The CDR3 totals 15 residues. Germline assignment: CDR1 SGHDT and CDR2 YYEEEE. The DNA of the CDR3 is TGTGCCAGCAGCTTGCGGGGAGGGCCAGCAGATACGCAGTATTTT. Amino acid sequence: CASSLRGGPADTQYF. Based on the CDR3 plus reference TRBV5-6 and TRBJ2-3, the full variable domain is DAGVTQSPTHLIKTRGQQVTLRCSPKSGHDTVSWYQQALGQGPQFIFQYYEEEERQRGNFPDRFSGHQFPNYSSELNVNALLLGDSALYLCASSLRGGPADTQYFGPGTRLTVL.

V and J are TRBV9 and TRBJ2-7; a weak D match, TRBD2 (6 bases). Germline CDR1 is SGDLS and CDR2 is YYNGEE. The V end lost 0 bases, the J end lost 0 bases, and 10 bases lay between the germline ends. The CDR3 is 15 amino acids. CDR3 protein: CASSVDGTSSYEQYF. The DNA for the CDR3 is TGTGCCAGCAGCGTAGATGGGACTTCCTCCTACGAGCAGTACTTC.

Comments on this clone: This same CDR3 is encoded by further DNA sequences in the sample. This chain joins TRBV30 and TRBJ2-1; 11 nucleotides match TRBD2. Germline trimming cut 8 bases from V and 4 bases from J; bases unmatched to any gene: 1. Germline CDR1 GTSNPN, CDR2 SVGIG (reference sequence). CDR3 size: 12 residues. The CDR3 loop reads CAGTSGYNEQFF. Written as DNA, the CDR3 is TGTGCCGGGACTAGCGGATACAATGAGCAGTTCTTC.